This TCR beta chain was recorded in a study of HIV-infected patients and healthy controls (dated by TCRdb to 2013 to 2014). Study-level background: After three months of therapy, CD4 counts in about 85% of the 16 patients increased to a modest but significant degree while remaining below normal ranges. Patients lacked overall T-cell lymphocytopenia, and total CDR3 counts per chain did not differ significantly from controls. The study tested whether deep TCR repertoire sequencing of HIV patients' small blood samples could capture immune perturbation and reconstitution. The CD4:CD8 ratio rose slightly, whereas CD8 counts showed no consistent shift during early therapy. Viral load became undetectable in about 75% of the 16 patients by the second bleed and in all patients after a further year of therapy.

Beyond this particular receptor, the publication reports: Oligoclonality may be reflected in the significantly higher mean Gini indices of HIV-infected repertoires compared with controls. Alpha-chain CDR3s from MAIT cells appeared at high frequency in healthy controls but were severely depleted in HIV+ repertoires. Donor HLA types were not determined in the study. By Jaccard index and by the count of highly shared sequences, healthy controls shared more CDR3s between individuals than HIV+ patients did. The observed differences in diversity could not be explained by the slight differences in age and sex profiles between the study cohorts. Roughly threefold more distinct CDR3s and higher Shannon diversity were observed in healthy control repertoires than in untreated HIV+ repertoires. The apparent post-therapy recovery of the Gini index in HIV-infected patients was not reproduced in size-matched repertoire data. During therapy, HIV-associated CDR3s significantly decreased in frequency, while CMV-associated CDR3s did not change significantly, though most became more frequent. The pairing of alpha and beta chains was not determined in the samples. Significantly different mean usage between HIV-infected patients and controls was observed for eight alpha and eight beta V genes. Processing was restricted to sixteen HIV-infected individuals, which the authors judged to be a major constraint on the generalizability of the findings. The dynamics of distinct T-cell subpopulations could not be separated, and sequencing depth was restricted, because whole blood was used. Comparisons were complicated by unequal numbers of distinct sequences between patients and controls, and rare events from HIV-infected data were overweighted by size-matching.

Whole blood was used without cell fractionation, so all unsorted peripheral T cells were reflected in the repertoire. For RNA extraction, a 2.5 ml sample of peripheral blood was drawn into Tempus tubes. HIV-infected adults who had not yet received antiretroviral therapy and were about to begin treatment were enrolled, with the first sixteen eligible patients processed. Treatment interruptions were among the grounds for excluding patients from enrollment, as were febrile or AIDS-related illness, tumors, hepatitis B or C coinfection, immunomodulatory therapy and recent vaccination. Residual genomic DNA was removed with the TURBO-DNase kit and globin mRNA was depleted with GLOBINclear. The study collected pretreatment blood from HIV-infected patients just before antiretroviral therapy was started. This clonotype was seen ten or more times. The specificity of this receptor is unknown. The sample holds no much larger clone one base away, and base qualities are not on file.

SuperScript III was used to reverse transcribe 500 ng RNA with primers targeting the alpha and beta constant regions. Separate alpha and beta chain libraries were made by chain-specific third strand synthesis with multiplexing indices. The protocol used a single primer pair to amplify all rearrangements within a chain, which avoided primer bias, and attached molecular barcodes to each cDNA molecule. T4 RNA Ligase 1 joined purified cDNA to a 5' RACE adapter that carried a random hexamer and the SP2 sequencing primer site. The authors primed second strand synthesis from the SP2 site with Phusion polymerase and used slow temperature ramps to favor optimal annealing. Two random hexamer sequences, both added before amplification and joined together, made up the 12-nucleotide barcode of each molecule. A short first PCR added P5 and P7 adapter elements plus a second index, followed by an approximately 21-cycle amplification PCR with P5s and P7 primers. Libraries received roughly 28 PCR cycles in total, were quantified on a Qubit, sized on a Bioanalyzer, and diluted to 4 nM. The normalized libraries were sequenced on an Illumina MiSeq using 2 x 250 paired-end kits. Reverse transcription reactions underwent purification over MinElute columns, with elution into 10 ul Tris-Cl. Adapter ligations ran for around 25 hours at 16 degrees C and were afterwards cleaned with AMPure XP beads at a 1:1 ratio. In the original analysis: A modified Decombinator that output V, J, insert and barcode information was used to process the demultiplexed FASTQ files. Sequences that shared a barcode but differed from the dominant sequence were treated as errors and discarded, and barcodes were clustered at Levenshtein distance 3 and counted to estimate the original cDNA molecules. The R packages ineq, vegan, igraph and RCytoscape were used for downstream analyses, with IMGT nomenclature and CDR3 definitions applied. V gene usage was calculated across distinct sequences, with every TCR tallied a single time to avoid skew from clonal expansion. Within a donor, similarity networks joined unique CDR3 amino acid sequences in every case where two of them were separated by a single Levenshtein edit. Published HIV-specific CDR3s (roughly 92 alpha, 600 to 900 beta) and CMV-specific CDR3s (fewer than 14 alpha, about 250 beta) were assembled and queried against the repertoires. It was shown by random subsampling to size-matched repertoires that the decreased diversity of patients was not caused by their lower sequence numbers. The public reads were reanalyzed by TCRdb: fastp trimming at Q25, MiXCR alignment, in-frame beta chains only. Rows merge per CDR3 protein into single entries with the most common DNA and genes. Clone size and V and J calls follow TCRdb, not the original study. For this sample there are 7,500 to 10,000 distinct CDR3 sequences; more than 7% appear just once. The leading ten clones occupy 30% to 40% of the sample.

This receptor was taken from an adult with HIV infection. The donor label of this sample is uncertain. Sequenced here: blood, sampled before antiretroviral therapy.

The base sequence is TGCGCCAGCACCGAAGTCCCGGGACAGGCGGTGGGGGGCTACACCTTC. Its translation reads: CASTEVPGQAVGGYTF. The V and J genes are TRBV10-2 and TRBJ1-2; 8 middle bases align to TRBD1. Looking up the germline V gene yields CDR1 WSHSY and CDR2 SAAADI. The V end gives up 7 bases and the J end 8 bases, leaving 18 bases in the junction not matched to a gene. Inclusive of the bounding cysteine and phenylalanine, the CDR3 is 16 residues long. Solely the CDR3 DNA is kept, with 48 bases framed from the first base.